Listed here are 6 T cell receptor beta chains from one sample, sequenced in a study of CD8 T cells in ankylosing spondylitis (dated by TCRdb to about 2017). Receptors were amplified or captured by 5' RACE. Sequencer: Illumina HiSeq 2500. TCRdb itself trimmed the public reads at Q25 with fastp, ran MiXCR and retained productive beta chains. One record per CDR3 amino acid sequence lists the most common genes and DNA. The sample contains 300,000 to 400,000 distinct CDR3 sequences, roughly 20% of them found a single time. The ten most abundant clones make up under 15% of the sample. Sequencing input: blood, either unsorted or a sorted T cell fraction (not recorded which). Source of these receptors: a male donor with ankylosing spondylitis or in good health (not recorded which).

The chain uses TRBV6-4 and TRBJ2-1; TRBD2 agrees at 10 bases. Germline CDR1 reads MRHNA; CDR2 reads SNTAGT. CDR3 length: 16 amino acids. Losses at the gene ends were 0 bases for V and 10 bases for J; bases not matched to a gene: 9. The CDR3 nucleotides are TGTGCCAGCAGTGACTCTCCACTAGCGGGGTCTGGGGAGCAGTTCTTC. This translates into CASSDSPLAGSGEQFF.

In its sample, this clonotype was seen many times. The chain employs TRBV29-1 and TRBJ2-7; no clear D gene. V lost 4 bases to trimming and J lost 0 bases, with 7 bases between them. In germline, CDR1 is SQVTM, CDR2 ANQGSEA. This CDR3 spans 12 amino acids. The CDR3 spells CSVGRSSYEQYF. The CDR3 region has the DNA TGCAGCGTTGGGCGGAGCTCCTACGAGCAGTACTTC.

This clonotype came up a few times. The gene calls are TRBV20-1 and TRBJ2-1, with 15 bases fitting TRBD2. Germline lookup yields CDR1 DFQATT and CDR2 SNEGSKA (reference sequence). There are 14 residues in the CDR3. After removal of 5 bases from V and 12 bases from J, the junction contained 8 bases not matched to a gene. The CDR3 sequence is CSAAPGLAGGRQFF. CDR3 coding DNA: TGCAGTGCTGCACCGGGACTAGCGGGGGGCAGGCAGTTCTTC.

This clonotype was observed a few times. The chain couples TRBV12-3 or TRBV12-4 to TRBJ1-2, with D perhaps TRBD1 (6 bases). Trimming left V 1 base short and J 5 bases short, with 14 bases between. The CDR3 runs 15 residues. This chain's CDR3 is CASSLGSGGWYGYTF. The CDR3 bases are TGTGCCAGCAGTTTAGGGTCGGGGGGCTGGTATGGCTACACCTTC.

The rearrangement joins TRBV7-8 to TRBJ2-7; tentatively, D is TRBD1 (5 bases). The CDR3 totals 13 residues. Trimming shortened V by 5 bases and J by 5 bases, and 13 bases separated the two germline ends. The germline CDR1 and CDR2 sequences are SGHVS and FQNEAQ. The CDR3 sequence is CASSPGKGHEQYF. Written as DNA, the CDR3 is TGTGCCAGCAGCCCAGGAAAGGGGCACGAGCAGTACTTC.

This clonotype was counted a few times. The chain carries TRBV11-2 and TRBJ2-7; D ambiguous. Germline V gene data show CDR1 as SGHAT and CDR2 as FQNNGV. V lost 0 bases and J lost 6, with 9 bases in between. CDR3 length: 13 residues. The CDR3 sequence is CASSLDQVVEQYF. Here the CDR3 DNA reads TGTGCCAGCAGCTTAGACCAGGTGGTCGAGCAGTACTTC.